This TCR beta chain was documented in a study of T cells in Graves' hyperthyroidism and ophthalmopathy. Study as a whole: Peripheral blood was secured at the point of initial diagnosis, before any treatment.

TCR beta CDR3 regions were amplified from RNA. Carried out on the TCR CDR3, a first-round RT-PCR used the HTBI primer set. TCRdb fed the multiplex PCR reads into MiXCR, producing one record per CDR3 protein. Here the sample spans roughly 400,000 distinct CDR3 sequences, roughly an eighth being singletons. For the diagnoses, clinical symptoms, serum thyroxine and TRAb, thyroid ultrasound and orbital computed tomography were used. This clonotype was observed many times. With 6 bases clipped from V and 5 bases from J, the junction kept 7 bases outside the gene matches. CDR3 length: 14 residues. Per germline, CDR1 WSHSY and CDR2 SAAADI.

This sequence was found in a man over 45 with Graves' ophthalmopathy. Input material: blood. The genes are TRBV10-2 and TRBJ2-7; 10 bases map to TRBD2. In DNA form, the CDR3 reads TGCGCCAGCAGACCAAGCGGGAGGGCCGACGAGCAGTACTTC. Translating it yields CASRPSGRADEQYF.